This T cell receptor (beta chain) was captured by sequencing in a study of blood T cell repertoires in COVID-19. Study details: There were acute and convalescent COVID-19 samples, and they came from the United States, Italy and Spain. T cells, B-cell-depleted T cells, or PBMCs provided the cDNA or gDNA that served as material.

The germline gives CDR1 MNHEY, CDR2 SMNVEV (reference sequence). Trimming cost V 6 bases and J 6 bases; bases outside gene matches: 11. This CDR3 contains 15 residues. Original analysis: From reference gene primer amplification, estimates of nucleated cell counts were derived. Produced via immunoSEQ multiplex PCR; TCRdb's table is partial and in-frame only. The V and J calls and clone size were taken over from that table, and D and trimming were inferred from the DNA. The sample has about 63,000 clones, approximately 92% seen once; the top ten hold about 4.5%. The chain is built from TRBV27 and TRBJ1-5; 7 bases agree with TRBD1. This receptor was taken from a man in his fifties or sixties with active COVID-19. Sequenced: peripheral blood. The CDR3, as DNA: TGTGCCAGCAGGTCCGGGACAGCTTTTACTCAGCCCCAGCATTTT. It encodes CASRSGTAFTQPQHF.